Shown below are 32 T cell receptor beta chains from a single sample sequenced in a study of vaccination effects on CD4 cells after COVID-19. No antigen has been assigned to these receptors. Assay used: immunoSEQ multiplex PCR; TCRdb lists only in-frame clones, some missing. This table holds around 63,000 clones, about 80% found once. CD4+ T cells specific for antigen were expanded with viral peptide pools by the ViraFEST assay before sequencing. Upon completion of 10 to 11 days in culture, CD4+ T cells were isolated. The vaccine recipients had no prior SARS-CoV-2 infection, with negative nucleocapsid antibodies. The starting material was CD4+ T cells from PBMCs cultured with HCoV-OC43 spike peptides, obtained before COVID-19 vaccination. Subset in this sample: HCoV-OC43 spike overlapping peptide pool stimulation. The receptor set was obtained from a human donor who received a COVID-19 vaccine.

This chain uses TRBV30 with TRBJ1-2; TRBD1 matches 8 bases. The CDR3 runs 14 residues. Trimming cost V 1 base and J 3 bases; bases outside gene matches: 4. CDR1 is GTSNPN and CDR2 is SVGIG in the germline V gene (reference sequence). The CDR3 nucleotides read TGTGCCTGGAGTGAGGGGACAGGCGACTATGGCTACACCTTC. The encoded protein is CAWSEGTGDYGYTF.

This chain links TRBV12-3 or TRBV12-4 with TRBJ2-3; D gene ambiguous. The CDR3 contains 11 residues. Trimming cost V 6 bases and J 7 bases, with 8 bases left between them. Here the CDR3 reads CASSYGNTQYF. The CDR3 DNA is TGTGCCAGCAGCTACGGAAATACGCAGTATTTT.

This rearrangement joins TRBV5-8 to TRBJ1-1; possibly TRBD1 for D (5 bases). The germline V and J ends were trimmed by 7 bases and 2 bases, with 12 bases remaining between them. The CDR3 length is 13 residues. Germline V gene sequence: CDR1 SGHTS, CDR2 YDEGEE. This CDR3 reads CASPGDGNTEAFF. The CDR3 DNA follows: TGTGCCAGCCCCGGGGACGGAAACACTGAAGCTTTCTTT.

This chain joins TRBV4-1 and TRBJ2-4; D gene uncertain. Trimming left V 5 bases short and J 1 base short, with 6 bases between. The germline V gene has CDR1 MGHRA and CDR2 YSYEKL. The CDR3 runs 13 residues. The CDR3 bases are TGCGCCAGCAGCAGTGAGGCCAAAAACATTCAGTACTTC. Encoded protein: CASSSEAKNIQYF.

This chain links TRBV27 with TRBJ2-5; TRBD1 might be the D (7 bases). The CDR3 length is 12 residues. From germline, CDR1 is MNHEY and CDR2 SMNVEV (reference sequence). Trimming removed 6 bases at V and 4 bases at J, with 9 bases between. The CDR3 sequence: CASSQGGETQYF. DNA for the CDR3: TGTGCCAGCAGCCAGGGGGGAGAGACCCAGTACTTC.

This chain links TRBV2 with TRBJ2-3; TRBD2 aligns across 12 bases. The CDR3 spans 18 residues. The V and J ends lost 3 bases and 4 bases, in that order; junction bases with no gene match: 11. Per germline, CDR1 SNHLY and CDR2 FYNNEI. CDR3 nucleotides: TGTGCCAGCAGTGAGGGGCGGTCTAGCGGGGGGGCACCAGATACGCAGTATTTT. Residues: CASSEGRSSGGAPDTQYF.

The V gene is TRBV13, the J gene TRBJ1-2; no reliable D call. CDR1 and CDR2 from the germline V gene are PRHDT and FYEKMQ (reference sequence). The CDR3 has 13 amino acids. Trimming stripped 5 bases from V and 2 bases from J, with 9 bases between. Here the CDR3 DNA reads TGTGCCAGCAGCCGACGGGAAAACTATGGCTACACCTTC. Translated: CASSRRENYGYTF.

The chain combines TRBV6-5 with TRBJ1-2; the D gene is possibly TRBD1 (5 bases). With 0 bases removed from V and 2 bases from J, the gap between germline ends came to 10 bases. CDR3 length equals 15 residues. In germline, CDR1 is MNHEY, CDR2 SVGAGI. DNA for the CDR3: TGTGCCAGCAGTTACTCGGCAGGGCTCAACTATGGCTACACCTTC. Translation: CASSYSAGLNYGYTF.

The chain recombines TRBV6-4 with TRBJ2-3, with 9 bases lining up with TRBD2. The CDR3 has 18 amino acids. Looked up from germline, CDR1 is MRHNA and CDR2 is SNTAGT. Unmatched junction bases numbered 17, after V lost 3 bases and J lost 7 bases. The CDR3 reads CASSETRWAGGPRNTQYF. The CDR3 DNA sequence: TGTGCCAGCAGTGAAACGAGATGGGCGGGGGGGCCTAGAAATACGCAGTATTTT.

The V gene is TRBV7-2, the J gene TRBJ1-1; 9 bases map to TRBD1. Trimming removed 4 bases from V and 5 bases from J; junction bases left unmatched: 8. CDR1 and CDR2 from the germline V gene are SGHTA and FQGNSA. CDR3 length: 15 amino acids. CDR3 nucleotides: TGTGCCAGCAGCTCTAGGACAGGGGTGGTTACTGAAGCTTTCTTT. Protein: CASSSRTGVVTEAFF.

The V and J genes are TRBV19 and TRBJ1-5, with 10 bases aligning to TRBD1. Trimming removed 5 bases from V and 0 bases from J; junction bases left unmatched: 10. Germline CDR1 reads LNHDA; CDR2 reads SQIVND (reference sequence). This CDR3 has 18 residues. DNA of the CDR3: TGTGCCAGTAGTGAGAGGGACAGGGGAATCCTTAGCAATCAGCCCCAGCATTTT. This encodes CASSERDRGILSNQPQHF.

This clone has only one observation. In DNA, the CDR3 is TGTGCCAGCAGCCTCCAGGTTAACACTGAAGCTTTCTTT. Its protein product is CASSLQVNTEAFF. The V and J genes are TRBV7-9 and TRBJ1-1; D unclear. CDR1 is SEHNR, CDR2 FQNEAQ, per germline (reference sequence). The CDR3 length is 13 residues. Trimming cost V 5 bases and J 2 bases, with 9 bases left between them.

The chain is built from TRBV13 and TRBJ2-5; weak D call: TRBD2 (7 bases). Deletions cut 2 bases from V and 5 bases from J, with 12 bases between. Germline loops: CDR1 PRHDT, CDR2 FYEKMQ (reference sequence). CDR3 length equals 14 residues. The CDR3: CASSLRGAGETQYF. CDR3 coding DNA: TGTGCCAGCAGCTTACGGGGGGCAGGGGAGACCCAGTACTTC.

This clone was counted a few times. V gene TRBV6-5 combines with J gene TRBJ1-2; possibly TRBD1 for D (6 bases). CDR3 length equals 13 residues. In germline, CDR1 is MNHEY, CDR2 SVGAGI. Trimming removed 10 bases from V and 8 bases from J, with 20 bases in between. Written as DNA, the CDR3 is TGTGCCACCCATCCCGGGGGGCTGGGAGGCTACACCTTC. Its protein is CATHPGGLGGYTF.

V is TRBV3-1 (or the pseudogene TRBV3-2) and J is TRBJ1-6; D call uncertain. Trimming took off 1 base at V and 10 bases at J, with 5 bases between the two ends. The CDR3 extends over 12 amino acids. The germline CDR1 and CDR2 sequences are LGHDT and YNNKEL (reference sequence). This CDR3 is CASSQVYSPLHF. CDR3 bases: TGTGCCAGCAGCCAAGTTTACTCACCCCTCCACTTT.

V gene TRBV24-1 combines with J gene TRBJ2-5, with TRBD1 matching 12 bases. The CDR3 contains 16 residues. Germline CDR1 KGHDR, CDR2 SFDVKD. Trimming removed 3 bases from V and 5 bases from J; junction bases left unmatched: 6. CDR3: CATSDGGQGAGETQYF. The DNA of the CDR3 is TGTGCCACCAGTGATGGGGGACAGGGGGCGGGTGAGACCCAGTACTTC.

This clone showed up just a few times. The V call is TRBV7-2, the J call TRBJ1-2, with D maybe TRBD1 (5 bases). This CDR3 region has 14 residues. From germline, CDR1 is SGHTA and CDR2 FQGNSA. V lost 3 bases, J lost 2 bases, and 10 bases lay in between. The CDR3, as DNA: TGTGCCAGCAGCTTTGACAGACCCAACTATGGCTACACCTTC. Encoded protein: CASSFDRPNYGYTF.

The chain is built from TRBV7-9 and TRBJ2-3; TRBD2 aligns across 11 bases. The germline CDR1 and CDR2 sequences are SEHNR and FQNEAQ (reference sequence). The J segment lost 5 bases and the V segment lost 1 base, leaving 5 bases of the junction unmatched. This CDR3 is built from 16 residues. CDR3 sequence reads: CASSLGLAGGKDTQYF. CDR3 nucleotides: TGTGCCAGCAGCTTAGGCCTAGCGGGGGGAAAAGATACGCAGTATTTT.

The CDR3 protein is CASASGTGGNEKLFF. CDR3 DNA: TGCGCCAGCGCGTCCGGGACAGGAGGAAATGAAAAACTGTTTTTT. V is TRBV5-1 and J is TRBJ1-4; 8 bases match TRBD1. Germline V gene lookup returns CDR1 SGHRS and CDR2 YFSETQ. The length of the CDR3 is 15 residues. Trimming at V came to 7 bases and at J to 5 bases, leaving 10 bases not matched to a gene.

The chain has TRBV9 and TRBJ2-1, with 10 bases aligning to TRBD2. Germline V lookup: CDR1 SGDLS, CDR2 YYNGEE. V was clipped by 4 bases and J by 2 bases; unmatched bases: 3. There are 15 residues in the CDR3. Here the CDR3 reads CASSLTSGTYNEQFF. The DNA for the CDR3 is TGTGCCAGCAGCTTAACTAGCGGGACCTACAATGAGCAGTTCTTC.

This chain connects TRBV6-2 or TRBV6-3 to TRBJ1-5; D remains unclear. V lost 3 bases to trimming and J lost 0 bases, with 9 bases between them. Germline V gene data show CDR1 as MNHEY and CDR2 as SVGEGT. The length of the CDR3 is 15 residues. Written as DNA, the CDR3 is TGTGCCAGCAGTTATGAGGGCAGTAGCAATCAGCCCCAGCATTTT. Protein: CASSYEGSSNQPQHF.

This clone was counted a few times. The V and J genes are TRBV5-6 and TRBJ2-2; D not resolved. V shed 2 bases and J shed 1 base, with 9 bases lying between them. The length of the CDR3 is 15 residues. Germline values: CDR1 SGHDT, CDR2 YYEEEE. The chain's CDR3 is CASSFLGLNTGELFF. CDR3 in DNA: TGTGCCAGCAGCTTCCTAGGGTTGAACACCGGGGAGCTGTTTTTT.

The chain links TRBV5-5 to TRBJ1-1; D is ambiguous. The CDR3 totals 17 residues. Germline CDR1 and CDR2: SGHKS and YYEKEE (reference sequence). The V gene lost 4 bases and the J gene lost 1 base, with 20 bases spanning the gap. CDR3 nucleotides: TGTGCCAGCAGCCCGGCATCCTTCCCCGGGTCGAACACTGAAGCTTTCTTT. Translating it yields CASSPASFPGSNTEAFF.

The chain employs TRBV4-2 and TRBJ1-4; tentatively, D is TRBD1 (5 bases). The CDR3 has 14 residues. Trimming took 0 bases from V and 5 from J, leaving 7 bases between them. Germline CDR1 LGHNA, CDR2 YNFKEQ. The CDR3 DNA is TGTGCCAGCAGCCAAGACAGGGCAAATGAAAAACTGTTTTTT. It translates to CASSQDRANEKLFF.

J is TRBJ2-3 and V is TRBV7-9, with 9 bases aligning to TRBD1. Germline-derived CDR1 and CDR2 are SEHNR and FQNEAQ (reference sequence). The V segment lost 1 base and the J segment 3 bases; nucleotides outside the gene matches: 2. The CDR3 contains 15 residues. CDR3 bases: TGTGCCAGCAGCTTAGGGGACAGGGCGACAGATACGCAGTATTTT. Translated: CASSLGDRATDTQYF.

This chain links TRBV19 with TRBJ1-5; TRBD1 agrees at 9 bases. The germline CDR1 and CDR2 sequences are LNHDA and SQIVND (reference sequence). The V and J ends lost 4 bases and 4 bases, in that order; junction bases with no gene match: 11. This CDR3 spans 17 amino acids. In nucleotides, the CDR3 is TGTGCCAGTAGTACGTTATATACCGGGACAGGGAATCAGCCCCAGCATTTT. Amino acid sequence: CASSTLYTGTGNQPQHF.

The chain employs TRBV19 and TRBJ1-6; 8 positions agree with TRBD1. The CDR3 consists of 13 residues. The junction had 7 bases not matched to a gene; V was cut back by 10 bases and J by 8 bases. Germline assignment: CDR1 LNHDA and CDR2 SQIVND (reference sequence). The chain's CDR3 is CATEGTGYSPLHF. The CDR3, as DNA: TGTGCCACCGAAGGGACAGGATATTCACCCCTCCACTTT.

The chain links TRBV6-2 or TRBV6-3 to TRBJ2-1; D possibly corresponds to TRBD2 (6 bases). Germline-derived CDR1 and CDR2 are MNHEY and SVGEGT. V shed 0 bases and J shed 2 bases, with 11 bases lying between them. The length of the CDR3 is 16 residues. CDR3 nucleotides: TGTGCCAGCAGTTACTCTCGGAGGGGCCCCTACAATGAGCAGTTCTTC. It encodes CASSYSRRGPYNEQFF.

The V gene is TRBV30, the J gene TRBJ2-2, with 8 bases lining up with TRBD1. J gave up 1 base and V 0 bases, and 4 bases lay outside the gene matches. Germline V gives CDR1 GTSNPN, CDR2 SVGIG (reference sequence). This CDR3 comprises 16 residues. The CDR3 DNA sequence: TGTGCCTGGAGTGTACTTGGGACAGGGAACACCGGGGAGCTGTTTTTT. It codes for CAWSVLGTGNTGELFF.

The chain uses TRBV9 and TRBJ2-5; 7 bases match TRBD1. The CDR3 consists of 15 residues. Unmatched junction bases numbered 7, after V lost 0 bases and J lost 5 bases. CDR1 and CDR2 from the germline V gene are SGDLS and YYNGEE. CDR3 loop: CASSVGGDRRETQYF. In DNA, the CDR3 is TGTGCCAGCAGCGTAGGAGGGGACAGAAGGGAGACCCAGTACTTC.

The CDR3 spells CASRTGGGQPQHF. The CDR3 DNA is TGTGCCAGCAGAACGGGAGGGGGTCAGCCCCAGCATTTT. The rearrangement links TRBV28 to TRBJ1-5, with D perhaps TRBD1 (6 bases). Germline CDR1 and CDR2: MDHEN and SYDVKM. The CDR3 sequence is 13 residues long. V was pared by 6 bases and J by 6 bases, with 12 bases between.

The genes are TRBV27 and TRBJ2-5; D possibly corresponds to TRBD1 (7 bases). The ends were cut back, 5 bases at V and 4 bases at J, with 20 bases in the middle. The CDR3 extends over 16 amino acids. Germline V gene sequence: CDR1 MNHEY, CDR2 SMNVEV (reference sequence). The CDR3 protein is CASSRGPQGIGETQYF. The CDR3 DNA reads TGTGCCAGCAGTCGGGGGCCACAGGGGATCGGAGAGACCCAGTACTTC.